One and the same sample provided the 28 T cell receptor beta chains below, sequenced in a study of blood T cell repertoires in COVID-19. The repertoire was sequenced with immunoSEQ multiplex PCR; TCRdb's copy has only in-frame clones and lacks some. This table holds about 220,000 clones, 70% to 90% found once. Sample: peripheral blood. These receptors all stem from a woman aged 50 to 60 with COVID-19, enrolled during active disease.

The chain links TRBV11-2 to TRBJ2-7, with a tentative D call TRBD1 (6 bases). The CDR3 has 15 residues. Trimming pared 5 bases from V and 3 bases from J, leaving 17 bases between. Per the germline V gene, CDR1 is SGHAT and CDR2 is FQNNGV. The DNA of the CDR3 is TGTGCCAGCAGCCTCGCCAGGGGCACTTTCTACGAGCAGTACGTC. Translated: CASSLARGTFYEQYV.

The chain employs TRBV10-3 and TRBJ2-2, with TRBD1 matching 7 bases. The germline V gene encodes CDR1 ENHRY and CDR2 SYGVKD. The CDR3 runs to 15 residues. The trim removed 2 bases at V and 0 bases at J, leaving 0 bases unmatched. The CDR3 coding sequence is TGTGCCATCAGTGAGCAGGGGGCGAACACCGGGGAGCTGTTTTTT. This codes for CAISEQGANTGELFF.

The V call is TRBV28, the J call TRBJ2-3, with 9 positions matching TRBD1. The CDR3 is 15 amino acids. The J segment lost 2 bases and the V segment lost 2 bases, leaving 2 bases of the junction unmatched. Germline assignment: CDR1 MDHEN and CDR2 SYDVKM. As DNA, the CDR3 is TGTGCCAGCAGTTTAAGGACAGGGGTCACAGATACGCAGTATTTT. Translated, it gives CASSLRTGVTDTQYF.

The V and J genes are TRBV2 and TRBJ1-2; TRBD1 aligns across 9 bases. This CDR3 spans 13 amino acids. Per germline, CDR1 SNHLY and CDR2 FYNNEI. J gave up 2 bases and V 9 bases, and 4 bases lay outside the gene matches. The CDR3: CASLGQGNYGYTF. Written as DNA, the CDR3 is TGTGCCAGTTTGGGACAGGGAAACTATGGCTACACCTTC.

The chain joins TRBV30 to TRBJ1-3, with a weak D call TRBD1 (5 bases). The V and J ends lost 2 bases and 2 bases respectively, with 13 bases between them. This CDR3 region has 15 residues. The germline gives CDR1 GTSNPN, CDR2 SVGIG (reference sequence). CDR3 sequence: CAWSQRGRTGNTIYF. CDR3 bases: TGTGCCTGGAGTCAGCGGGGCAGGACTGGAAACACCATATATTTT.

The chain couples TRBV6-5 to TRBJ1-5; D is uncertain. The V gene's germline CDR1 is MNHEY and CDR2 SVGAGI. CDR3 length: 12 residues. V shed 5 bases and J shed 6 bases, with 8 bases lying between them. This chain's CDR3 is CASSLQFQPQHF. In DNA form, the CDR3 reads TGTGCCAGCAGTCTTCAGTTTCAGCCCCAGCATTTT.

This clone has just a few counts. The V gene is TRBV7-9, the J gene TRBJ1-1, with D perhaps TRBD1 (5 bases). V lost 2 bases and J 1 base, leaving 14 bases between the germline ends. CDR1 and CDR2 (germline): SEHNR, FQNEAQ (reference sequence). The CDR3 has 16 residues. CDR3 protein: CASSLQGLIGNTEAFF. The CDR3 bases are TGTGCCAGCAGCTTACAGGGTTTAATTGGGAACACTGAAGCTTTCTTT.

The chain combines TRBV11-3 with TRBJ2-3; D may be TRBD1 (5 bases). The CDR3 is made up of 12 amino acids. V was shortened by 6 bases and J by 3 bases, with 7 bases between the two germline ends. The germline V gene encodes CDR1 SGHNT and CDR2 YENEEA. CDR3 amino acids: CASSAGTDTQYF. The CDR3 bases are TGTGCCAGCAGTGCAGGGACAGATACGCAGTATTTT.

The V call is TRBV10-1, the J call TRBJ1-1, with D unresolved. Between the trimmed V and J ends, which lost 1 base and 7 bases, there was a span of 19 bases. The V gene's germline CDR1 is WNHNN and CDR2 SYGVQD (reference sequence). This CDR3 is 16 amino acids long. CDR3 DNA: TGCGCCAGCAGTGAGTTACGGGGTATACGACATAGTGAAGCTTTCTTT. This translates into CASSELRGIRHSEAFF.

This clone was counted a single time. The chain combines TRBV7-6 with TRBJ2-5; D possibly corresponds to TRBD2 (5 bases). This CDR3 is built from 16 residues. Germline loops: CDR1 SGHVS, CDR2 FNYEAQ. The V end lost 4 bases, the J end lost 4 bases, and 19 bases lay between the germline ends. DNA of the CDR3: TGTGCCAGCAGCTCCCCCAAGGGAACTAGGTCAGAGACCCAGTACTTC. This translates into CASSSPKGTRSETQYF.

The chain has TRBV3-1 (or the pseudogene TRBV3-2) and TRBJ2-2; possible D gene TRBD1, 6 bases. V was shortened by 4 bases and J by 4 bases, with 10 bases between the two germline ends. Germline CDR1 and CDR2: LGHDT and YNNKEL (reference sequence). The CDR3 runs to 14 residues. This chain's CDR3 is CASSPQGITGELFF. CDR3 coding DNA: TGTGCCAGCAGCCCTCAGGGGATCACCGGGGAGCTGTTTTTT.

The V gene is TRBV10-3, the J gene TRBJ1-2, with TRBD1 identical over 9 bases. Germline CDR1 reads ENHRY; CDR2 reads SYGVKD. This CDR3 is built from 17 residues. The J segment lost 4 bases and the V segment lost 5 bases, leaving 14 bases of the junction unmatched. CDR3 sequence reads: CAISYRDREVLGYGYTF. The CDR3, as DNA: TGTGCCATCAGTTACCGGGACAGGGAGGTATTAGGCTATGGCTACACCTTC.

This clone was detected ten times or more. V gene TRBV11-2 combines with J gene TRBJ2-4, with TRBD2 matching over 7 bases. This CDR3 contains 13 residues. Germline V CDR1 and CDR2: SGHAT, FQNNGV. After removal of 8 bases from V and 3 bases from J, the junction contained 4 bases not matched to a gene. CDR3 bases: TGTGCCAGCGGGGAGGGACTCAAAAACATTCAGTACTTC. It yields the protein CASGEGLKNIQYF.

The CDR3: CASRLGLGKLFF. The CDR3 DNA follows: TGTGCCAGCAGACTGGGACTCGGAAAACTGTTTTTT. J is TRBJ1-4 and V is TRBV28; D might be TRBD1 (5 bases). CDR3 length: 12 amino acids. V was cut by 6 bases and J by 10 bases, with 12 bases left in between. Germline lookup yields CDR1 MDHEN and CDR2 SYDVKM. The complete variable domain, with remaining parts taken from reference TRBV28 and TRBJ1-4, reads DVKVTQSSRYLVKRTGEKVFLECVQDMDHENMFWYRQDPGLGLRLIYFSYDVKMKEKGDIPEGYSVSREKKERFSLILESASTNQTSMYLCASRLGLGKLFFGSGTQLSVL.

The chain joins TRBV3-1 (or the pseudogene TRBV3-2) to TRBJ1-2; D gene unclear. This CDR3 is 17 amino acids long. The germline gives CDR1 LGHDT, CDR2 YNNKEL (reference sequence). The germline V and J ends were trimmed by 2 bases and 4 bases, with 20 bases remaining between them. The CDR3 loop is CASSQLQSPGRSYGYTF. The CDR3 region has the DNA TGTGCCAGCAGCCAACTTCAAAGTCCGGGTCGCAGCTATGGCTACACCTTC.

The genes are TRBV2 and TRBJ1-5; D remains unclear. The CDR3 runs to 15 residues. Between the trimmed V and J ends, which lost 4 bases and 2 bases, there was a span of 12 bases. The germline CDR1 and CDR2 sequences are SNHLY and FYNNEI. CDR3 residues: CASSGPGRGNQPQHF. The DNA for the CDR3 is TGTGCCAGCAGTGGCCCCGGTCGGGGCAATCAGCCCCAGCATTTT.

V is TRBV6-5 and J is TRBJ1-2, with 11 bases fitting TRBD1. V gave up 8 bases and J gave up 8 bases; unmatched junction bases: 4. CDR3 length: 12 amino acids. Germline loops: CDR1 MNHEY, CDR2 SVGAGI. The CDR3, as DNA: TGTGCCAGCGGGGACAGGGGGAGAGGCTACACCTTC. Its translation is CASGDRGRGYTF.

The rearrangement links TRBV11-2 to TRBJ2-3; D gene ambiguous. Trimming took off 2 bases at V and 3 bases at J, with 6 bases between the two ends. This CDR3 is built from 13 residues. CDR1 SGHAT and CDR2 FQNNGV come from the germline V gene. The CDR3: CASSLLRTDTQYF. The CDR3 DNA reads TGTGCCAGCAGCTTATTGAGGACAGATACGCAGTATTTT.

Only one count was recorded for this clone. The chain joins TRBV27 to TRBJ2-1; D gene unclear. The germline gives CDR1 MNHEY, CDR2 SMNVEV (reference sequence). The CDR3 has 16 amino acids. V was trimmed by 5 bases and J by 2 bases, leaving 16 bases between them. In DNA, the CDR3 is TGTGCCAGCAGTCCCCGAGGCGATAAGGCCTACAATGAGCAGTTCTTC. Translation: CASSPRGDKAYNEQFF.

The chain is built from TRBV6-2 or TRBV6-3 and TRBJ1-1; TRBD1 is a possible D gene (5 bases). The germline V and J ends were trimmed by 2 bases and 1 base, with 5 bases remaining between them. This CDR3 has 13 residues. Per germline, CDR1 MNHEY and CDR2 SVGEGT. The CDR3 sequence: CASSYGQNTEAFF. The CDR3 nucleotides are TGTGCCAGCAGTTACGGACAGAACACTGAAGCTTTCTTT.

The V gene is TRBV5-1, the J gene TRBJ2-7; possible D gene TRBD2, 6 bases. From germline, CDR1 is SGHRS and CDR2 YFSETQ. CDR3 length: 15 residues. V was cut by 0 bases and J by 2 bases, with 12 bases left in between. CDR3 in amino acids: CASSLAPSAAYEQYF. For the CDR3, the DNA is TGCGCCAGCAGCTTGGCTCCTAGCGCCGCCTACGAGCAGTACTTC.

V and J are TRBV9 and TRBJ2-5; 15 bases map to TRBD2. V lost 3 bases and J lost 2; bases outside the gene matches: 5. This CDR3 has 17 amino acids. CDR1 and CDR2 from the germline V gene are SGDLS and YYNGEE. This CDR3 reads CASSEGLAGGPQETQYF. As DNA, the CDR3 is TGTGCCAGCAGCGAGGGACTAGCGGGGGGCCCTCAAGAGACCCAGTACTTC.

CDR3 region: CASSPGAGLSYEQYV. DNA of the CDR3: TGTGCCAGCTCACCTGGCGCAGGCCTATCCTACGAGCAGTACGTC. This sequence joins TRBV18 and TRBJ2-7; no reliable D call. The CDR3 has 15 residues. Trimming removed 3 bases at V and 1 base at J, with 13 bases between. The germline V gene encodes CDR1 KGHSH and CDR2 LQKENI.

The genes are TRBV6-5 and TRBJ2-5, with 7 bases that match TRBD1. The trim removed 5 bases at V and 2 bases at J, leaving 5 bases unmatched. CDR1 is MNHEY, CDR2 SVGAGI, per germline. The CDR3 is made up of 14 amino acids. The CDR3 sequence is CASSRRTGQETQYF. In DNA, the CDR3 is TGTGCCAGCAGTCGACGGACAGGACAAGAGACCCAGTACTTC.

The chain uses TRBV9 and TRBJ2-2, with D perhaps TRBD2 (6 bases). CDR1 and CDR2 (germline): SGDLS, YYNGEE. CDR3 length: 16 residues. V was pared by 3 bases and J by 5 bases, with 17 bases between. DNA for the CDR3: TGTGCCAGCAGCGCCGGGGAGGTGACAAGGACCGGGGAGCTGTTTTTT. Protein: CASSAGEVTRTGELFF.

This chain's CDR3 is CAWDRRGHGYTF. For the CDR3, the DNA is TGTGCCTGGGACCGCCGCGGTCATGGCTACACCTTC. The chain links TRBV30 to TRBJ1-2, with D unresolved. Germline CDR1 and CDR2: GTSNPN and SVGIG (reference sequence). With 5 bases removed from V and 6 bases from J, the gap between germline ends came to 13 bases. The CDR3 is made up of 12 amino acids.

This chain connects TRBV6-4 to TRBJ2-2, with TRBD2 matching over 7 bases. V lost 5 bases, J lost 5 bases, and 8 bases stayed unmatched. Per the germline V gene, CDR1 is MRHNA and CDR2 is SNTAGT. The CDR3 loop spans 15 amino acids. The CDR3 is CASSTSAARTGELFF. As DNA, the CDR3 is TGTGCCAGCAGTACTAGCGCCGCCAGAACCGGGGAGCTGTTTTTT.

The V call is TRBV9, the J call TRBJ2-1; 11 bases agree with TRBD2. The V and J ends lost 4 bases and 9 bases, in that order; junction bases with no gene match: 15. Germline loops: CDR1 SGDLS, CDR2 YYNGEE. The CDR3 is 17 amino acids. This chain's CDR3 is CASSQRASGGPGVEQFF. DNA for the CDR3: TGTGCCAGCAGCCAGAGGGCTAGCGGGGGGCCCGGGGTTGAGCAGTTCTTC.